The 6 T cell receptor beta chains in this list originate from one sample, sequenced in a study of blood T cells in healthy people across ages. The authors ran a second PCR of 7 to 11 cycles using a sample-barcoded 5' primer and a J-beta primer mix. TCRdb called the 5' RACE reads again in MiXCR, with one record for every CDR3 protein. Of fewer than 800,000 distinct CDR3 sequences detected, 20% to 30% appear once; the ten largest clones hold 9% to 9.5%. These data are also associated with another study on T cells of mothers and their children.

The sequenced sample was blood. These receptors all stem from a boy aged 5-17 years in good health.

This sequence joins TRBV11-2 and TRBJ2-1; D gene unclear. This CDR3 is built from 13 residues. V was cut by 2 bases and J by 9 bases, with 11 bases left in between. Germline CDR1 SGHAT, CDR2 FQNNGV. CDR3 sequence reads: CASSLIPPGEQFF. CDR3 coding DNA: TGTGCCAGCAGCTTAATTCCGCCGGGTGAGCAGTTCTTC.

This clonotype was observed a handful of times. DNA for the CDR3: TGTGCCAGCAGTGAATATTCCCTCCGGGGTAATGAGCAGTTCTTC. The encoded protein is CASSEYSLRGNEQFF. The rearrangement uses TRBV25-1 and TRBJ2-5; TRBD2 might be the D (5 bases). Gene TRBJ2-1 matches the end of the DNA better, so the J call may be wrong. Germline loops: CDR1 MGHDK, CDR2 SYGVNS. The CDR3 sequence is 15 residues long.

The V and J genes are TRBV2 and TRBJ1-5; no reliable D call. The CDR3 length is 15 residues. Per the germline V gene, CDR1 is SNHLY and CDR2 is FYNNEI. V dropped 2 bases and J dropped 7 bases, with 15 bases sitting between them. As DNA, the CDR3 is TGTGCCAGCAGTGAAAGGGCAGGAGGTGGCCAGCCCCAGCATTTT. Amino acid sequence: CASSERAGGGQPQHF.

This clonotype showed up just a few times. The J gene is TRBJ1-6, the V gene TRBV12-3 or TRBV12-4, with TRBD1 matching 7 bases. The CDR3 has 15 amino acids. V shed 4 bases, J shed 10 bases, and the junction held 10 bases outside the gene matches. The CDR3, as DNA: TGTGCCAGCAGTTCGGGGACAGCGTTTGGGTCACCCCTCCACTTT. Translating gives CASSSGTAFGSPLHF.

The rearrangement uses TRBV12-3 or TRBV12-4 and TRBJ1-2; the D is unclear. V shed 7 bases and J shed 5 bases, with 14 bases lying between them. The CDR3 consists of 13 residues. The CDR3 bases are TGTGCCAGCATTAGGTCAGGAGATTATGGCTACACCTTC. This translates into CASIRSGDYGYTF.

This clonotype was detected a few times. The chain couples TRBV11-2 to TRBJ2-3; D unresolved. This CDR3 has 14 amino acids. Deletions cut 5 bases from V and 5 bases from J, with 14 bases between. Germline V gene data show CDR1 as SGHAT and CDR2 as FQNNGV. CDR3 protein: CASSPRQQRDTQYF. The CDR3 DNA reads TGTGCCAGCAGCCCCCGCCAGCAACGAGATACGCAGTATTTT.